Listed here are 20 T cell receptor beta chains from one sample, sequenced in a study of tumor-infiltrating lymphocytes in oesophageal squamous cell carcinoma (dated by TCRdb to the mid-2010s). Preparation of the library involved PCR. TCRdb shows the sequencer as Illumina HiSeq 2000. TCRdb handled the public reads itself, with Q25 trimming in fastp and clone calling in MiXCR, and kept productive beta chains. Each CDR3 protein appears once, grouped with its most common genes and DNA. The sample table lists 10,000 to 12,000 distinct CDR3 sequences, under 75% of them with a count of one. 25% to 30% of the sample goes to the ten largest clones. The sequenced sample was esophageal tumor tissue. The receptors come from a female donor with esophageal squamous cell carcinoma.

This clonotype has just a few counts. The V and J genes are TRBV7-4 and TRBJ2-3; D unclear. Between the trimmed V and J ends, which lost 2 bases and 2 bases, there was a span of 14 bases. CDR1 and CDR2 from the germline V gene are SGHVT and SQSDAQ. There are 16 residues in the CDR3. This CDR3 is CASSLRIWAHTDTQYF. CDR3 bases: TGTGCCAGCAGCTTAAGAATTTGGGCCCACACAGATACGCAGTATTTT.

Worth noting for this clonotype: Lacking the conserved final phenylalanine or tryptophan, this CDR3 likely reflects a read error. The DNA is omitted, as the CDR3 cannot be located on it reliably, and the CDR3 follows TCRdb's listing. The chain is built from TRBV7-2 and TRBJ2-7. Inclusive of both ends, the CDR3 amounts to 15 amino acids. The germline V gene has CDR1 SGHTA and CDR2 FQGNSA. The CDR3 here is CASSLSGIHGYTFGS.

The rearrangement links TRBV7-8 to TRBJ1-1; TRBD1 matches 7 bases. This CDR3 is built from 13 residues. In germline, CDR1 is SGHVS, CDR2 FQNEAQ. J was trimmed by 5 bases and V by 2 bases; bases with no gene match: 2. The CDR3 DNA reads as TGTGCCAGCAGCTTAACAGGGGAGACTGAAGCTTTCTTT. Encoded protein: CASSLTGETEAFF.

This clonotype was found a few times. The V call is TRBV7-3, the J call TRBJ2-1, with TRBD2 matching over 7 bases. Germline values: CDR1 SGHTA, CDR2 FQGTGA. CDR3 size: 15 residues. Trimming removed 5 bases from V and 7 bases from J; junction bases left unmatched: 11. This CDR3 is CASSRWAGEGNEQFF. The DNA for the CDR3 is TGTGCCAGCAGCCGGTGGGCGGGAGAGGGAAATGAGCAGTTCTTC.

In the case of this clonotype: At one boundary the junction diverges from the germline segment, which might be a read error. In DNA form, the CDR3 reads TGTGCCAGCAGTTCCACCGGGACAGGGGCAAATTCACCCCTCCACTTC. Translating gives CASSSTGTGANSPLHF. The chain has TRBV28 and TRBJ2-1, with TRBD1 identical over 10 bases. There are 16 residues in the CDR3. Looked up from germline, CDR1 is MDHEN and CDR2 is SYDVKM.

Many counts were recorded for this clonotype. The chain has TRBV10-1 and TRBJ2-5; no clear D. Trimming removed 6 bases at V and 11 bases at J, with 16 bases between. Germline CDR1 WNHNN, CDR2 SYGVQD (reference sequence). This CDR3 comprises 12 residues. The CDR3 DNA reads TGCGCCAGCAGCGATGGGGTAATGGAGCAGTACTTC. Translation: CASSDGVMEQYF.

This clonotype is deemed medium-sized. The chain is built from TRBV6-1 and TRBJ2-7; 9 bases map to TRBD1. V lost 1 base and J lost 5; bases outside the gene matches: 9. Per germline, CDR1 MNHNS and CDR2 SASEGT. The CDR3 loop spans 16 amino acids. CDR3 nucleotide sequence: TGTGCCAGCAGTGAAGGCACCGGGACAGGGTACGACGAGCAGTACTTC. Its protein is CASSEGTGTGYDEQYF.

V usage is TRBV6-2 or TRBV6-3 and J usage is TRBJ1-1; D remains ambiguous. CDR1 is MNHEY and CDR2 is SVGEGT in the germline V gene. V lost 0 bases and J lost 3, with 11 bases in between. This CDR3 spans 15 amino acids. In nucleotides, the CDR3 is TGTGCCAGCAGTTACTCCTCGGGTATTTACACTGAAGCTTTCTTT. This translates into CASSYSSGIYTEAFF.

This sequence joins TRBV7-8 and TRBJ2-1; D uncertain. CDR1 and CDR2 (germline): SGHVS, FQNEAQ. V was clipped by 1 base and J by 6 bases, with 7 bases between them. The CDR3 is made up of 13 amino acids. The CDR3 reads CASSLGYSNEQFF. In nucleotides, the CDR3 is TGTGCCAGCAGCTTAGGCTATTCCAATGAGCAGTTCTTC. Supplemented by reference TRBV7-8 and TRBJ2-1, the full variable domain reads GAGVSQSPRYKVAKRGQDVALRCDPISGHVSLFWYQQALGQGPEFLTYFQNEAQLDKSGLPSDRFFAERPEGSVSTLKIQRTQQEDSAVYLCASSLGYSNEQFFGPGTRLTVL.

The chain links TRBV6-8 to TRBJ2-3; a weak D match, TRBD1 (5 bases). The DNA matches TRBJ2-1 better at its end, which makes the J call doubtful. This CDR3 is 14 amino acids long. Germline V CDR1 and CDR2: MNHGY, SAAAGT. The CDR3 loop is CASSPSHRNREQFF. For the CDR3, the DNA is TGTGCCAGCAGTCCCTCTCACAGGAACCGCGAGCAGTTCTTC.

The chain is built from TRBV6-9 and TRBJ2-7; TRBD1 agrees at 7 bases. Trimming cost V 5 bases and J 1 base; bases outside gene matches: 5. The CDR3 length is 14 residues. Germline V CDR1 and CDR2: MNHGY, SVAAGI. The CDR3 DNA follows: TGTGCCAGCAGTATTAGCAGGGGGTCCTACGAGCAGTACTTC. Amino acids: CASSISRGSYEQYF.

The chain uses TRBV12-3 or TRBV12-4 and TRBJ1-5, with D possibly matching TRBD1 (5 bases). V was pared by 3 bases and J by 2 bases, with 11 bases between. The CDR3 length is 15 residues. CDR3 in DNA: TGTGCCAGCAGTTTTGGGGCCCCAGGCAATCAGCCCCAGCATTTT. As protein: CASSFGAPGNQPQHF.

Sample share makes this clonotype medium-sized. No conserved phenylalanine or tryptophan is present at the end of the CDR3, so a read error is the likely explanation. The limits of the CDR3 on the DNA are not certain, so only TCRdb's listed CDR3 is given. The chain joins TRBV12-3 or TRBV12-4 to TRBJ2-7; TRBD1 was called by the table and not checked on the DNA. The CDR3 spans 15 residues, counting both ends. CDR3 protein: CASSDRGRGGYTFGS.

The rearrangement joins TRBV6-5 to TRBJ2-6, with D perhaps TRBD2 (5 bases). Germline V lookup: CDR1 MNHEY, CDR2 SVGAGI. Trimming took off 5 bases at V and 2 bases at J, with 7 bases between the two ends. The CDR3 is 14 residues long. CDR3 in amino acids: CASSELAGANVLTF. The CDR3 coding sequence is TGTGCCAGCAGTGAACTAGCTGGGGCCAACGTCCTGACTTTC.

The CDR3 DNA is TGTGCCAGCAGCCTATACCTAGTAATAGCGGGAGATACCAATGAGCAGTTCTTC. Translation gives CASSLYLVIAGDTNEQFF. V usage is TRBV7-2 and J usage is TRBJ2-1, with 9 bases aligning to TRBD2. The germline CDR1 and CDR2 sequences are SGHTA and FQGNSA. The V and J ends lost 5 bases and 6 bases, in that order; junction bases with no gene match: 17. This CDR3 region has 18 residues.

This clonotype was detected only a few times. CDR3: CASSAVSSYNEQFF. The CDR3 DNA is TGTGCCAGCAGCGCGGTTAGCTCCTACAATGAGCAGTTCTTC. This sequence joins TRBV7-2 and TRBJ2-7; D not resolved. The J call may not be correct, given that the DNA end is closer to TRBJ2-1. This CDR3 has 14 residues. The germline gives CDR1 SGHTA, CDR2 FQGNSA.

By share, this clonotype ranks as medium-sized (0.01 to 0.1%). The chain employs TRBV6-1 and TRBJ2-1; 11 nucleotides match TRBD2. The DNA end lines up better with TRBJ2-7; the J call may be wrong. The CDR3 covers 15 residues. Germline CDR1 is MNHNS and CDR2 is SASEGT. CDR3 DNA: TGTGCCAGCAAAAAACTAGCGGGGGCCTACAATGAGCAGTACTTC. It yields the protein CASKKLAGAYNEQYF.

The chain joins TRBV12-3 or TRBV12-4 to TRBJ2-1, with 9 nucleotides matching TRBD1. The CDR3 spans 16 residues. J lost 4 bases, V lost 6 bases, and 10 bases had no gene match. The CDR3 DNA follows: TGTGCCAGCAGCCCCATGGACAGGGGACCATACAATGAGCAGTTCTTC. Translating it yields CASSPMDRGPYNEQFF.

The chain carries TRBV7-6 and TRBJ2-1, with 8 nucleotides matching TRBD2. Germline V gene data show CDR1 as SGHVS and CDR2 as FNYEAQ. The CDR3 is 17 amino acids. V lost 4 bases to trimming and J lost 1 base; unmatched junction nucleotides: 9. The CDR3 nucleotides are TGTGCCAGCAGCTCCCCCCGGCGGGGGGTATCCTACAATGAGCAGTTCTTC. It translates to CASSSPRRGVSYNEQFF. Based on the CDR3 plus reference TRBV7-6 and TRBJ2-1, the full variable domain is GAGVSQSPRYKVTKRGQDVALRCDPISGHVSLYWYRQALGQGPEFLTYFNYEAQQDKSGLPNDRFSAERPEGSISTLTIQRTEQRDSAMYRCASSSPRRGVSYNEQFFGPGTRLTVL.

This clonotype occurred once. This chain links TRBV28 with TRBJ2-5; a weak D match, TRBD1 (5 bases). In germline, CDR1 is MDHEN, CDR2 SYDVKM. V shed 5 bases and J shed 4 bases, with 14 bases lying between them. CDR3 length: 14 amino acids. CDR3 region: CASSSQGLLETQYF. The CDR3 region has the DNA TGTGCCAGCAGTAGCCAGGGTTTACTAGAGACCCAGTACTTC.